This T cell receptor beta chain was profiled in a study of human thymus T cells. Study-level results: In unrelated individuals, thymic repertoires overlapped highly, according to related research.

Between the trimmed V and J ends, which lost 3 bases and 2 bases, there was a span of 12 bases. The CDR3 covers 15 residues. Germline V gene lookup returns CDR1 WNHNN and CDR2 SYGVQD (reference sequence). Sequencing used immunoSEQ multiplex PCR; TCRdb keeps in-frame clones, though not all of them. The sample consists of some 78,000 clones, around 96% of them appearing once. Resections obtained during corrective heart surgery supplied the thymus tissue. In the case of this clone: Its antigen remains unknown.

The source of this sequence is a boy under three years old with a congenital heart defect but otherwise immunologically healthy. The rearrangement joins TRBV10-1 to TRBJ2-3; the D gene is possibly TRBD2 (7 bases). The sequenced material came from thymus tissue. CDR3 region: CASSEGRGLTDTQYF. For the CDR3, the DNA is TGCGCCAGCAGTGAAGGGCGGGGGCTCACAGATACGCAGTATTTT.